The source of this T cell receptor beta chain is a study of cytomegalovirus exposure and HLA in healthy donors. Study background: In a previous analysis, 110 million or so unique TCR beta sequences were found from some 180 million T cells.

A note on this clone: What it binds is not known. One end of the junction is discordant with germline, which a read error may explain.

This CDR3 spans 15 amino acids. Germline CDR1 is SGHRS and CDR2 is YFSETQ. Whole-study results and caveats: Prediction of most subjects' HLA-A and HLA-B alleles by TCR beta sequences was reportedly accurate.

Use of 60 Vbeta and 13 Jbeta primers characterized the PCR. The data were produced by immunoSEQ multiplex PCR, yet TCRdb's version contains in-frame clones alone and is incomplete. The sample contains tens of thousands of clones, about 62% of which appear only once. Donors in the study were healthy people who gave bone marrow. Donors sampled were nominally healthy, though unrecorded immune exposures were likely. The chain recombines TRBV5-1 with TRBJ2-1; the match to TRBD2 covers 11 bases. The sequence was collected from a man aged 30 to 39 in good health and CMV-seronegative. The sequenced sample was PBMCs. CDR3 sequence (DNA): TGCGCCAGCAGCGAACTAGCGGGAGACCTCAATGGGCAGTTCTTC. The encoded protein is CASSELAGDLNGQFF.